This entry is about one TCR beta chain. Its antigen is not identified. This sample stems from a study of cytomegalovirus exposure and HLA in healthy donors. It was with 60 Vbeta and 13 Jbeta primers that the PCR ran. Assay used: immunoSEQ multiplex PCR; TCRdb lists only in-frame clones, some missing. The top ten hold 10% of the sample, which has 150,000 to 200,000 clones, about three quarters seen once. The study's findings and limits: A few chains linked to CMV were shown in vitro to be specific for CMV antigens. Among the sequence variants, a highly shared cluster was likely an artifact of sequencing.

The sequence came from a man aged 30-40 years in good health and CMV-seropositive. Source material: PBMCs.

CDR3 DNA sequence: TGTGCTAGTGGTATGCCGGACAGCTACAATGAGCAGTTCTTC. Protein: CASGMPDSYNEQFF. This chain connects TRBV12-5 to TRBJ2-1; perhaps TRBD1 as D (6 bases). V dropped 5 bases and J dropped 3 bases, with 11 bases sitting between them. The germline V gene has CDR1 LGHNT and CDR2 FRNRAP. The CDR3 has 14 amino acids.